This TCR beta chain emerged from a study of cytomegalovirus exposure and HLA in healthy donors. In the case of this clone: Its antigen is still unknown.

Broader study findings: Subsequent analysis found a tendency for first-cohort TCR clusters to co-occur within the 95 to 150 validation repertoires. Cytomegalovirus association was listed for around 180 TCR beta chains. A classifier reportedly called cytomegalovirus status with high sensitivity and specificity.

From the roughly 120-subject validation cohort, which was separate from the roughly 670-subject first cohort, the donors were drawn. CDR1 and CDR2 from the germline V gene are MGHDK and SYGVNS. The CDR3 loop spans 16 amino acids. V lost 5 bases, J lost 1 base, and 7 bases stayed unmatched. Measured with immunoSEQ multiplex PCR; TCRdb has only the in-frame clones, and not every one. The data hold nearly 200,000 clones, with 84% observed a single time. The sequenced sample consisted of PBMCs. This TCR was sampled from a woman aged 25 to 39 in good health and CMV-seropositive. V is TRBV25-1 and J is TRBJ2-2; 7 nucleotides match TRBD1. This CDR3 reads CASSTRGKKNTGELFF. In DNA, the CDR3 is TGTGCCAGCAGTACCAGGGGGAAGAAGAACACCGGGGAGCTGTTTTTT.